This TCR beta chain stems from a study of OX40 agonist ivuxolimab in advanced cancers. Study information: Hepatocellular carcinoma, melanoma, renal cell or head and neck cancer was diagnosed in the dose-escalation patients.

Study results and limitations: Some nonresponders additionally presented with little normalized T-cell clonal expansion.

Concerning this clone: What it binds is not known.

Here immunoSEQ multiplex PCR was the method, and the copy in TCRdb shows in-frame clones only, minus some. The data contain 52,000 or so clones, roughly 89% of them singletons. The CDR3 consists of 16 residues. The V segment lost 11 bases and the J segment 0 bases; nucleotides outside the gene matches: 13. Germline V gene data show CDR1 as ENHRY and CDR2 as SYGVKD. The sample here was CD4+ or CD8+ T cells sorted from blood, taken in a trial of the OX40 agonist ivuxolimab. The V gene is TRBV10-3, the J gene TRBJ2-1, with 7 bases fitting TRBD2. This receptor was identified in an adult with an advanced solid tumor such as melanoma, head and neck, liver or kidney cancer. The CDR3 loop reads CAPGWRGISSYNEQFF. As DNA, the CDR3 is TGTGCCCCGGGGTGGCGGGGGATCAGCTCCTACAATGAGCAGTTCTTC.